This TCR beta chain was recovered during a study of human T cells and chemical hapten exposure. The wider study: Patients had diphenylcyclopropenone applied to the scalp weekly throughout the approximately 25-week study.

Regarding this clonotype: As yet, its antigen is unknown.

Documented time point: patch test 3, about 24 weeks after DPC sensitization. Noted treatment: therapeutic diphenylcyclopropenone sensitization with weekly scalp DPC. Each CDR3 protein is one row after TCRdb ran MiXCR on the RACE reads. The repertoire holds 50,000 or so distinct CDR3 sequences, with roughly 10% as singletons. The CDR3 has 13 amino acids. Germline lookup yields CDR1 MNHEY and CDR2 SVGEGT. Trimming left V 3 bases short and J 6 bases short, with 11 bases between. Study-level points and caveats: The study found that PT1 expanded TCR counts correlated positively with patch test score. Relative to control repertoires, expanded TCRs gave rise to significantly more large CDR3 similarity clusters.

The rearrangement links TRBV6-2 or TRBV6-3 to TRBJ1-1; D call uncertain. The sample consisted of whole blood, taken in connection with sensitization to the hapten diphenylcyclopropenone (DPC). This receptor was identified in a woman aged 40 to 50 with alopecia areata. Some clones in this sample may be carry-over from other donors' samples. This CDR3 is CASSYISGPEAFF. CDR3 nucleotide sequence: TGTGCCAGCAGTTATATCAGTGGCCCTGAAGCTTTCTTT.